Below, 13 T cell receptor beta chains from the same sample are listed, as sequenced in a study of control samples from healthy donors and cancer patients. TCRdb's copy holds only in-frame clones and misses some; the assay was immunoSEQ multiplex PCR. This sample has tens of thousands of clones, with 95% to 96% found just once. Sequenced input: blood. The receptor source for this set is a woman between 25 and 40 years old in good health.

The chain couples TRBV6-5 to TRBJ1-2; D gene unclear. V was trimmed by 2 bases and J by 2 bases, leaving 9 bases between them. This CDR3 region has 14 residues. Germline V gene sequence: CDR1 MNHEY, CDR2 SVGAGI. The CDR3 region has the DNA TGTGCCAGCAGTTACGCAAATGACAACTATGGCTACACCTTC. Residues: CASSYANDNYGYTF.

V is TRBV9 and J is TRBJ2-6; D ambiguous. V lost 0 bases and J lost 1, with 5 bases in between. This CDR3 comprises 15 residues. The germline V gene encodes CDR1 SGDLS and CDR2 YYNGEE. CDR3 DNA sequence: TGTGCCAGCAGCGTAGGTCAATCTGGGGCCAACGTCCTGACTTTC. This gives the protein CASSVGQSGANVLTF. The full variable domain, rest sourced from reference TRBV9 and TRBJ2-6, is DSGVTQTPKHLITATGQRVTLRCSPRSGDLSVYWYQQSLDQGLQFLIQYYNGEERAKGNILERFSAQQFPDLHSELNLSSLELGDSALYFCASSVGQSGANVLTFGAGSRLTVL.

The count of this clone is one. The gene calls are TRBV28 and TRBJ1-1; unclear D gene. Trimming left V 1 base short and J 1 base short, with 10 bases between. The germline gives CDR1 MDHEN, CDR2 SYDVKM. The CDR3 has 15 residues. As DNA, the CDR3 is TGTGCCAGCAGTTTATTAGGGAGCAGGAACACTGAAGCTTTCTTT. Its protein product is CASSLLGSRNTEAFF.

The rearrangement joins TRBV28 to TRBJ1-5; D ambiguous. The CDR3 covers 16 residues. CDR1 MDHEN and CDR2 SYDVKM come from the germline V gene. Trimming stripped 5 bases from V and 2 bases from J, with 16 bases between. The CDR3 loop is CASSPSEGNGNQPQHF. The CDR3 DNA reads TGTGCCAGCAGTCCGTCCGAGGGAAATGGCAATCAGCCCCAGCATTTT.

Written as DNA, the CDR3 is TGCGCCAGCAGGGTGGCGGGACAGGGCAACTATGGCTACACCTTC. Encoded protein: CASRVAGQGNYGYTF. The chain carries TRBV4-1 and TRBJ1-2, with 9 nucleotides matching TRBD1. The junction had 7 bases not matched to a gene; V was cut back by 6 bases and J by 2 bases. In germline, CDR1 is MGHRA, CDR2 YSYEKL. CDR3 size: 15 residues.

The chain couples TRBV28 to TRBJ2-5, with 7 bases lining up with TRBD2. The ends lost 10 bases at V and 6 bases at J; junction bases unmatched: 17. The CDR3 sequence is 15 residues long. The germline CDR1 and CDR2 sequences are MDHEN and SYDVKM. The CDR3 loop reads CATTTAWEGRQTQYF. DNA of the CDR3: TGTGCCACCACCACCGCGTGGGAGGGCCGTCAGACCCAGTACTTC.

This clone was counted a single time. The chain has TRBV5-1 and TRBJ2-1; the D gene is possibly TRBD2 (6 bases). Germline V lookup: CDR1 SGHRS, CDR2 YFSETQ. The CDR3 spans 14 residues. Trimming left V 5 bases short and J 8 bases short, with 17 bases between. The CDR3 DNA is TGCGCCAGCAGTCCCCCCGGGGGAGCAGATGAGCAGTTCTTC. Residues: CASSPPGGADEQFF.

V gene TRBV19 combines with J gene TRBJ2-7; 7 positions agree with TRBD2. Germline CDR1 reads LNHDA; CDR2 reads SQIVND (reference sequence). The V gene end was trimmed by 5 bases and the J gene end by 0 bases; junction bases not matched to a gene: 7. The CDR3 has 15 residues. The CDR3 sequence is CASSARAGPSYEQYF. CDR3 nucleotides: TGTGCCAGTAGTGCTCGAGCGGGACCCTCCTACGAGCAGTACTTC.

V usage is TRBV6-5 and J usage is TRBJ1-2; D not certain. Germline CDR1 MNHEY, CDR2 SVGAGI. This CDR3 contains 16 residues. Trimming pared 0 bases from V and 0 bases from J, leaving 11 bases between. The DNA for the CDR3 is TGTGCCAGCAGTTACTCGACCGGGCTCCCTAACTATGGCTACACCTTC. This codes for CASSYSTGLPNYGYTF.

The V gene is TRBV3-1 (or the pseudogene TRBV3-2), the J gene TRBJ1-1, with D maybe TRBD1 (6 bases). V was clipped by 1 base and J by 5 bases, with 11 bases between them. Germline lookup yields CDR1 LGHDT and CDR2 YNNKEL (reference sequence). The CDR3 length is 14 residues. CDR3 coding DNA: TGTGCCAGCAGCCAAGCAGGGGAGAGGACTGAAGCTTTCTTT. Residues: CASSQAGERTEAFF.

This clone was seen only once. DNA for the CDR3: TGTGCCAGCAGCGCAGGACAGGGGATCGATGAGCAGTTCTTC. The encoded protein is CASSAGQGIDEQFF. V is TRBV14 and J is TRBJ2-1; 9 bases fit TRBD1. Trimming at V came to 5 bases and at J to 8 bases, leaving 7 bases not matched to a gene. The germline V gene encodes CDR1 SGHDN and CDR2 FVKESK. The CDR3 sequence is 14 residues long.

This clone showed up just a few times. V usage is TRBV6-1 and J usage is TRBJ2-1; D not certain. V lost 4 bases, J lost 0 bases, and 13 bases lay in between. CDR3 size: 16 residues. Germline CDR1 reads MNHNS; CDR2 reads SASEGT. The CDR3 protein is CASSATSRSSYNEQFF. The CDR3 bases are TGTGCCAGCAGTGCGACTTCCCGGAGCTCCTACAATGAGCAGTTCTTC.

The CDR3 region has the DNA TGCGCCAGCAGATTGACAGGCCGATACGAGCAGTACTTC. Protein sequence: CASRLTGRYEQYF. This sequence joins TRBV5-1 and TRBJ2-7, with D perhaps matching TRBD1 (6 bases). Germline-derived CDR1 and CDR2 are SGHRS and YFSETQ. V was clipped by 5 bases and J by 4 bases, with 13 bases between them. The CDR3 length is 13 residues.